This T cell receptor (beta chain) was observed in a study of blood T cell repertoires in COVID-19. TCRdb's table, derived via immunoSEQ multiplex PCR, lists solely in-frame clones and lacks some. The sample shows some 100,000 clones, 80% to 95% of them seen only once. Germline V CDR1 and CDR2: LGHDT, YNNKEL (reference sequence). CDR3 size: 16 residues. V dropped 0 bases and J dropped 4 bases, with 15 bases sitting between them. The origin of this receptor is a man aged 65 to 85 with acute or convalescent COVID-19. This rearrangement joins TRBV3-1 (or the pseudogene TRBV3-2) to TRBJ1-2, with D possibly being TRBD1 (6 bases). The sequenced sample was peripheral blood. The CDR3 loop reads CASSQESTGPIYGYTF. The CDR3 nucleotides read TGTGCCAGCAGCCAAGAATCTACAGGGCCTATCTATGGCTACACCTTC.